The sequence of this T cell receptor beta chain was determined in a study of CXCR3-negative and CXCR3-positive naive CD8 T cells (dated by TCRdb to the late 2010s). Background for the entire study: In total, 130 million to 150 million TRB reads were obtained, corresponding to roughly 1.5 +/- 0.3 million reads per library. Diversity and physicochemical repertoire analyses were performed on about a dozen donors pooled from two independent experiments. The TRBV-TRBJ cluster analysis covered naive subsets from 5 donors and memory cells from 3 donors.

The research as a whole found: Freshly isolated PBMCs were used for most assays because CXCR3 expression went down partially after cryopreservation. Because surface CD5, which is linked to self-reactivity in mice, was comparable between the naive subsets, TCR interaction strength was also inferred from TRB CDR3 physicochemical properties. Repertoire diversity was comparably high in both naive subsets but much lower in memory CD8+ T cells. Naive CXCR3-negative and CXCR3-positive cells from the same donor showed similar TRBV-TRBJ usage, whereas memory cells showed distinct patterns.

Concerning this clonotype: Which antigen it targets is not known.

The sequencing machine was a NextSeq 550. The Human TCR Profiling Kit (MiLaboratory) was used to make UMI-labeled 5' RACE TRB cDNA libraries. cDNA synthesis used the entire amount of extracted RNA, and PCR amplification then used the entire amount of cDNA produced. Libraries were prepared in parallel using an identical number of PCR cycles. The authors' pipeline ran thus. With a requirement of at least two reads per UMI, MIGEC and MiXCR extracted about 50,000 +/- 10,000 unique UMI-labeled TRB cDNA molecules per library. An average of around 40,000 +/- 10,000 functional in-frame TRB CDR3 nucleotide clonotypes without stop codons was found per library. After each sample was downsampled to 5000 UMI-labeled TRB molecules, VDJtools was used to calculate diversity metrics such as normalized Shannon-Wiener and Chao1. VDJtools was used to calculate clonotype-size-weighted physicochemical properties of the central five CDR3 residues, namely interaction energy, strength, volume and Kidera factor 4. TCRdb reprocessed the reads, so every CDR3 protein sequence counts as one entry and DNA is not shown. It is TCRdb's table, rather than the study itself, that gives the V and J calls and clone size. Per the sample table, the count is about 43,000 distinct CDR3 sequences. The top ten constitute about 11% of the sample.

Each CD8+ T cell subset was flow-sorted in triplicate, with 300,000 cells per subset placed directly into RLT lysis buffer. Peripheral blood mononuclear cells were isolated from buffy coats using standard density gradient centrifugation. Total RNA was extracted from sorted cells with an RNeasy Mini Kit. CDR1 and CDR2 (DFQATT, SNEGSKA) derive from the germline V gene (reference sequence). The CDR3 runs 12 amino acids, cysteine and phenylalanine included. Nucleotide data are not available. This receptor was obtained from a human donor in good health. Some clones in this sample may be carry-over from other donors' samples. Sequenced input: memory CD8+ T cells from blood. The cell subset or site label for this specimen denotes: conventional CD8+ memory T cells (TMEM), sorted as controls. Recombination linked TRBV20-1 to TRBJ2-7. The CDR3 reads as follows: CSARDEVAQQYF.